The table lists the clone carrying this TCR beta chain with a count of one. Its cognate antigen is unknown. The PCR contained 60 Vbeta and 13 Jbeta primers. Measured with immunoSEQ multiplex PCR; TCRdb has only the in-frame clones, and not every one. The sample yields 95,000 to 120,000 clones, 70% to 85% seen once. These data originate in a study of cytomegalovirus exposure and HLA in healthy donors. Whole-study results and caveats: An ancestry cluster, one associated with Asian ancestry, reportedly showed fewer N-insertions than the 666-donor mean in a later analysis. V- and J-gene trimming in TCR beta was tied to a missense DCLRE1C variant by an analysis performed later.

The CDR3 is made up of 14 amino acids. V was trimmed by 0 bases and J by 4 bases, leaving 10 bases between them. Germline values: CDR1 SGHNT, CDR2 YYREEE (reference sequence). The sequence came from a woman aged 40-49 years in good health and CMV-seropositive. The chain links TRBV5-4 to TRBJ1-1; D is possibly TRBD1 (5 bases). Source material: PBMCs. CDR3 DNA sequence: TGTGCCAGCAGCTTGGTGGGGGAGGGCACTGAAGCTTTCTTT. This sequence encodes CASSLVGEGTEAFF.